Presented here are 16 T cell receptor beta chains from one specimen sequenced in a study of neurological immune-mediated disorders. MiXCR was run by TCRdb on the 5' RACE reads, yielding one entry per CDR3 protein. The profile shows about 62,000 distinct CDR3 sequences, 3% to 4% of them singletons. The sequenced material came from PBMCs. The receptors here all came from a woman in her fifties or sixties with multiple sclerosis.

In this sample, this clonotype turned up many times. This chain uses TRBV7-2 with TRBJ2-5; a possible D gene is TRBD1 (5 bases). The CDR3 is 15 amino acids. Looked up from germline, CDR1 is SGHTA and CDR2 is FQGNSA. V was cut by 3 bases and J by 5 bases, with 16 bases left in between. CDR3 DNA: TGTGCCAGCAGCTTGGCCAAGGGGTCCGGGGAGACCCAGTACTTC. Translating gives CASSLAKGSGETQYF.

In its sample, this clonotype was seen many times. This chain connects TRBV20-1 to TRBJ1-1; D perhaps matches TRBD1 (5 bases). This CDR3 is 16 amino acids long. Trimming took off 5 bases at V and 1 base at J, with 20 bases between the two ends. CDR1 and CDR2 from the germline V gene are DFQATT and SNEGSKA (reference sequence). In DNA, the CDR3 is TGCAGTGCTCGTCAGGGAGGGGCGTTGGCGAACACTGAAGCTTTCTTT. This codes for CSARQGGALANTEAFF.

This clonotype was seen at least ten times. The V gene is TRBV20-1, the J gene TRBJ1-2; perhaps TRBD1 as D (5 bases). Germline CDR1 is DFQATT and CDR2 is SNEGSKA (reference sequence). V shed 5 bases and J shed 0 bases, with 22 bases lying between them. The CDR3 extends over 17 amino acids. The CDR3 loop reads CSAPRDRGSQANYGYTF. CDR3 bases: TGCAGTGCTCCCCGGGATCGGGGGTCCCAAGCTAACTATGGCTACACCTTC.

This clonotype was observed at least ten times. The gene calls are TRBV10-3 and TRBJ2-7; D is unresolved. The CDR3 is 12 residues long. The germline CDR1 and CDR2 sequences are ENHRY and SYGVKD. Trimming stripped 4 bases from V and 3 bases from J, with 7 bases between. The CDR3 region is CAISGSNYEQYF. DNA for the CDR3: TGTGCCATCAGTGGGAGCAACTACGAGCAGTACTTC.

This clonotype has a count of ten or more. The chain joins TRBV29-1 to TRBJ2-5; a possible D gene is TRBD1 (5 bases). CDR1 SQVTM and CDR2 ANQGSEA come from the germline V gene. The length of the CDR3 is 12 residues. V lost 4 bases, J lost 2 bases, and 8 bases lay in between. The CDR3 loop is CSVAGMQETQYF. Written as DNA, the CDR3 is TGCAGCGTTGCAGGGATGCAAGAGACCCAGTACTTC.

This clonotype appeared many times. The V call is TRBV9, the J call TRBJ2-2, with TRBD1 as a possible D gene (5 bases). This CDR3 comprises 16 residues. The V end was cut by 0 bases, the J end by 4 bases, with 13 bases between. CDR1 and CDR2 from the germline V gene are SGDLS and YYNGEE. The CDR3 bases are TGTGCCAGCAGCGTAGATCCAAGCACAGGCACCGGGGAGCTGTTTTTT. This encodes CASSVDPSTGTGELFF. Looking up the rest from reference TRBV9 and TRBJ2-2 gives the full variable domain: DSGVTQTPKHLITATGQRVTLRCSPRSGDLSVYWYQQSLDQGLQFLIQYYNGEERAKGNILERFSAQQFPDLHSELNLSSLELGDSALYFCASSVDPSTGTGELFFGEGSRLTVL.

By share, this clonotype counts as medium-sized. The chain couples TRBV20-1 to TRBJ2-1; D not resolved. CDR1 is DFQATT, CDR2 SNEGSKA, per germline (reference sequence). V lost 0 bases and J lost 9, with 9 bases in between. This CDR3 is 12 amino acids long. The CDR3 DNA sequence: TGCAGTGCTAGAGATTTAATGAGTGAGCAGTTCTTC. It codes for CSARDLMSEQFF.

The chain joins TRBV10-3 to TRBJ2-1; 8 bases are shared with TRBD1. The V gene's germline CDR1 is ENHRY and CDR2 SYGVKD. CDR3 size: 15 residues. V was clipped by 5 bases and J by 8 bases; unmatched bases: 11. CDR3 DNA sequence: TGTGCCATCAGTCCGGCCAGGGGGCTCTCTTATGAGCAGTTCTTC. Protein sequence: CAISPARGLSYEQFF.

In its sample, this clonotype was seen a few times. One end of the junction does not line up with germline, which may come from a read error. The gene calls are TRBV20-1 and TRBJ2-4, with D unclear. The CDR3 is made up of 15 amino acids. Germline V gene lookup returns CDR1 DFQATT and CDR2 SNEGSKA (reference sequence). CDR3 coding DNA: TGCAGTGCTAGTGCGTGGTCCTCAGCCAAAAAAATTCAGTACTTC. Translation gives CSASAWSSAKKIQYF.

This clonotype was counted ten times or more. This chain links TRBV20-1 with TRBJ1-2, with TRBD1 matching over 7 bases. The CDR3 covers 12 residues. Per the germline V gene, CDR1 is DFQATT and CDR2 is SNEGSKA (reference sequence). With 6 bases clipped from V and 6 bases from J, the junction kept 7 bases outside the gene matches. Here the CDR3 DNA reads TGCAGTGCAAAGAAGGGGGCGGATGGCTACACCTTC. Its protein is CSAKKGADGYTF.

This clonotype was counted many times. The genes are TRBV7-8 and TRBJ1-2; no clear D gene. The CDR3 consists of 15 residues. CDR1 and CDR2 (germline): SGHVS, FQNEAQ. The ends were cut back, 2 bases at V and 4 bases at J, with 14 bases in the middle. CDR3 sequence reads: CASSLSGRALYGYTF. The CDR3 nucleotides are TGTGCCAGCAGCTTATCGGGAAGGGCCCTCTATGGCTACACCTTC.

At least ten counts were recorded for this clonotype. J is TRBJ2-1 and V is TRBV3-1; D is uncertain. The CDR3 is 13 amino acids. The V and J ends lost 1 base and 7 bases respectively, with 8 bases between them. Germline V gene lookup returns CDR1 LGHDT and CDR2 YNNKEL (reference sequence). This CDR3 is CASSQGFRNEQFF. The CDR3 DNA sequence: TGTGCCAGCAGCCAAGGGTTTAGGAATGAGCAGTTCTTC.

This clonotype was found many times. The chain carries TRBV7-2 and TRBJ2-5; maybe TRBD2 (6 bases). In germline, CDR1 is SGHTA, CDR2 FQGNSA. Trimming removed 2 bases at V and 1 base at J, with 14 bases between. The CDR3 is 16 amino acids. This chain's CDR3 is CASSLTRGVTQETQYF. Written as DNA, the CDR3 is TGTGCCAGCAGCTTAACCCGCGGGGTTACCCAAGAGACCCAGTACTTC.

The chain has TRBV6-2 or TRBV6-3 and TRBJ2-1; D is possibly TRBD1 (5 bases). Trimming stripped 10 bases from V and 10 bases from J, with 20 bases between. The germline CDR1 and CDR2 sequences are MNHEY and SVGEGT. The CDR3 length is 13 residues. Here the CDR3 reads CATSTGLYREQFF. CDR3 DNA: TGTGCCACCTCAACAGGTCTTTACCGGGAGCAGTTCTTC.

This clonotype has more than one count but fewer than ten. The rearrangement uses TRBV20-1 and TRBJ1-4; no definite D call. Trimming shortened V by 3 bases and J by 4 bases, and 12 bases separated the two germline ends. The germline V gene encodes CDR1 DFQATT and CDR2 SNEGSKA (reference sequence). CDR3 size: 14 residues. The CDR3 is CSARASTDNEKLFF. The CDR3 coding sequence is TGCAGTGCTAGGGCCTCTACCGATAATGAAAAACTGTTTTTT.

The chain links TRBV20-1 to TRBJ2-7; TRBD1 might be the D (5 bases). The V gene's germline CDR1 is DFQATT and CDR2 SNEGSKA (reference sequence). The length of the CDR3 is 14 residues. V lost 0 bases, J lost 1 base, and 10 bases lay in between. For the CDR3, the DNA is TGCAGTGCTAGAGATCAGGACAATTCCTACGAGCAGTACTTC. It encodes CSARDQDNSYEQYF.